This entry features one T cell receptor beta chain sequence. The antigen remains unidentified. Sorted subsets were CFSE-labeled and cultured about 5 days with allogeneic dendritic cells. This sample was taken from a study of regulatory dendritic cells for organ transplantation. General study results and limits: Memory T cells were less diverse than naive, with memory CD8+ most oligoclonal.

The CDR3 has 18 amino acids. Looked up from germline, CDR1 is MGHRA and CDR2 is YSYEKL. Trimming pared 0 bases from V and 5 bases from J, leaving 19 bases between. Sequenced by immunoSEQ multiplex PCR; TCRdb stores in-frame clones only, minus some. The table has about 4,200 clones, about 60% seen once. The sequenced material came from memory CD8+ T cells from blood cultured with regulatory dendritic cells. Described subset: CD45RO+ memory T cells. The sequence was obtained from a human donor in good health. This rearrangement joins TRBV4-1 to TRBJ2-2, with D possibly TRBD2 on 5 matching bases. CDR3 sequence: CASSQDSVVTPGTGELFF. CDR3 in DNA: TGCGCCAGCAGCCAAGATTCCGTTGTTACTCCGGGGACCGGGGAGCTGTTTTTT.